This T cell receptor beta chain was sequenced during a study of blood T cell repertoires in COVID-19. Sequencing used immunoSEQ multiplex PCR; TCRdb keeps in-frame clones, though not all of them. The table includes tens of thousands of clones, 89% detected once. CDR1 is GTSNPN and CDR2 is SVGIG in the germline V gene (reference sequence). This CDR3 is 14 amino acids long. Trimming stripped 3 bases from V and 6 bases from J, with 16 bases between. The chain recombines TRBV30 with TRBJ2-3; TRBD1 might be the D (6 bases). The specimen sequenced was peripheral blood. The clonotype was recovered from a woman in her seventies with acute or convalescent COVID-19. The CDR3 region has the DNA TGTGCCTGGAGAAGGGTGGGGGCAGGGGATACGCAGTATTTT. Amino acids: CAWRRVGAGDTQYF.